A single sample is the source of the 20 T cell receptor beta chains below, sequenced in a study of blood T cell repertoires in COVID-19. Method: immunoSEQ multiplex PCR; TCRdb's copy keeps in-frame clones and lacks some. The sample carries under 300,000 clones, roughly 84% recorded once. The sample was peripheral blood. These receptors were collected from a human donor with COVID-19, enrolled during active disease. The donor label of this sample is uncertain.

There are many counts of this clone. CDR3 nucleotide sequence: TGTGCCAGCAGCTTAGGGAGTGGGGACACCCATGAAGCTTTCTTT. This sequence encodes CASSLGSGDTHEAFF. The chain combines TRBV7-9 with TRBJ1-1; maybe TRBD1 (6 bases). Trimming removed 1 base from V and 7 bases from J, with 16 bases in between. The CDR3 has 15 amino acids. Germline V gene sequence: CDR1 SEHNR, CDR2 FQNEAQ (reference sequence).

This clone appeared many times. The J gene is TRBJ2-3, the V gene TRBV4-1, with TRBD1 identical over 9 bases. This CDR3 is built from 17 residues. CDR1 is MGHRA and CDR2 is YSYEKL in the germline V gene. J gave up 6 bases and V 0 bases, and 10 bases lay outside the gene matches. The CDR3 loop is CASSQEIDRGRRDTQYF. CDR3 coding DNA: TGCGCCAGCAGCCAAGAAATCGACAGGGGGAGGCGGGATACGCAGTATTTT.

The rearrangement joins TRBV4-1 to TRBJ1-4; 8 bases are a match to TRBD1. This CDR3 has 15 amino acids. CDR1 is MGHRA, CDR2 YSYEKL, per germline. The junction had 4 bases not matched to a gene; V was cut back by 1 base and J by 6 bases. In DNA form, the CDR3 reads TGCGCCAGCAGCCAAGCAGGACAGGGCGATGAAAAACTGTTTTTT. It yields the protein CASSQAGQGDEKLFF.

The V and J genes are TRBV3-1 (or the pseudogene TRBV3-2) and TRBJ2-7; D might be TRBD2 (7 bases). Between the trimmed V and J ends, which lost 2 bases and 6 bases, there was a span of 23 bases. The CDR3 runs 17 residues. CDR1 and CDR2 from the germline V gene are LGHDT and YNNKEL (reference sequence). This CDR3 is CASSQQWGGPTLGEQYF. The CDR3 coding sequence is TGTGCCAGCAGCCAACAATGGGGGGGGCCGACCTTAGGCGAGCAGTACTTC.

This clone was recorded a few times. The chain couples TRBV30 to TRBJ1-2; the match to TRBD1 covers 9 bases. The CDR3 totals 13 residues. CDR1 and CDR2 (germline): GTSNPN, SVGIG (reference sequence). V was clipped by 5 bases and J by 2 bases; unmatched bases: 3. CDR3 region: CAWDTGGNYGYTF. CDR3 DNA sequence: TGTGCCTGGGACACAGGGGGCAACTATGGCTACACCTTC.

The chain has TRBV7-8 and TRBJ1-5; 9 bases map to TRBD1. Per germline, CDR1 SGHVS and CDR2 FQNEAQ. This CDR3 is built from 14 residues. J gave up 6 bases and V 5 bases, and 5 bases lay outside the gene matches. The CDR3 DNA is TGTGCCAGCAGCCTGACAGGGGGGCGTCAGCCCCAGCATTTT. Translating gives CASSLTGGRQPQHF.

V and J are TRBV15 and TRBJ2-1; D possibly corresponds to TRBD2 (7 bases). This CDR3 spans 14 amino acids. Germline V lookup: CDR1 LNHNV, CDR2 YYDKDF (reference sequence). V was cut by 1 base and J by 10 bases, with 14 bases left in between. The CDR3: CATSRAGGVGEQFF. The CDR3 nucleotides are TGTGCCACCAGCAGAGCGGGGGGCGTAGGGGAGCAGTTCTTC.

The rearrangement uses TRBV18 and TRBJ1-2; D is undetermined. The CDR3 is made up of 13 amino acids. The V gene's germline CDR1 is KGHSH and CDR2 LQKENI. Trimming removed 2 bases at V and 5 bases at J, with 9 bases between. The CDR3 DNA follows: TGTGCCAGCTCACCAGCGGCAGAGTATGGCTACACCTTC. Amino acid sequence: CASSPAAEYGYTF.

In the case of this clone: The junction departs from germline at one end; a sequencing error may be responsible. The genes are TRBV6-5 and TRBJ1-2; TRBD1 matches 9 bases. The CDR3 is made up of 14 amino acids. CDR1 is MNHEY, CDR2 SVGAGI, per germline. DNA for the CDR3: TGTGCCAGCAGTGACTCAAACAGGGGGCATGGCTACACCTTC. Its translation is CASSDSNRGHGYTF.

The CDR3 bases are TGTGCCAGCAGCCAAGAGAGGTCTAGCGGGACTAAGCAGTACTTC. This sequence encodes CASSQERSSGTKQYF. This chain links TRBV3-1 (or the pseudogene TRBV3-2) with TRBJ2-7; 9 nucleotides agree with TRBD2. The CDR3 is made up of 15 amino acids. Germline V gene data show CDR1 as LGHDT and CDR2 as YNNKEL (reference sequence). V trimming: 0 bases; J trimming: 8 bases; junction bases outside the gene matches: 8.

V usage is TRBV5-1 and J usage is TRBJ2-1, with TRBD1 identical over 11 bases. The trim removed 2 bases at V and 8 bases at J, leaving 3 bases unmatched. The CDR3 is made up of 14 amino acids. CDR1 is SGHRS and CDR2 is YFSETQ in the germline V gene. The CDR3 is CASSLRTGGDEQFF. The CDR3 nucleotides read TGCGCCAGCAGCTTAAGGACAGGGGGCGATGAGCAGTTCTTC.

The CDR3 here is CASSLSVGLQETQYF. CDR3 coding DNA: TGTGCCAGCAGTTTATCAGTGGGGCTCCAAGAGACCCAGTACTTC. This rearrangement joins TRBV27 to TRBJ2-5; TRBD1 might be the D (5 bases). Trimming took off 0 bases at V and 1 base at J, with 9 bases between the two ends. CDR1 and CDR2 from the germline V gene are MNHEY and SMNVEV (reference sequence). The CDR3 covers 15 residues.

The rearrangement links TRBV19 to TRBJ2-7; 9 bases align to TRBD2. V dropped 5 bases and J dropped 4; count of bases not matched to a gene: 6. Germline V gives CDR1 LNHDA, CDR2 SQIVND (reference sequence). The CDR3 is made up of 14 amino acids. The CDR3 DNA is TGTGCCAGTAGTGCCAGCGGGAGGTTTTACGAGCAGTACTTC. Protein: CASSASGRFYEQYF. Filled out from reference TRBV19 and TRBJ2-7, the complete variable domain reads DGGITQSPKYLFRKEGQNVTLSCEQNLNHDAMYWYRQDPGQGLRLIYYSQIVNDFQKGDIAEGYSVSREKKESFPLTVTSAQKNPTAFYLCASSASGRFYEQYFGPGTRLTVT.

This rearrangement joins TRBV5-1 to TRBJ2-1; 11 positions match TRBD2. V shed 4 bases and J 7 bases; nucleotides not matched to a gene: 7. This CDR3 has 15 amino acids. Germline-derived CDR1 and CDR2 are SGHRS and YFSETQ. The CDR3 spells CASSPTSGSGNEQFF. CDR3 in DNA: TGCGCCAGCAGCCCTACTAGCGGGAGTGGGAATGAGCAGTTCTTC.

The rearrangement uses TRBV27 and TRBJ2-5; TRBD1 matches at 8 bases. V shed 6 bases, J shed 5 bases, and the junction held 11 bases outside the gene matches. Per germline, CDR1 MNHEY and CDR2 SMNVEV (reference sequence). This CDR3 contains 15 residues. DNA of the CDR3: TGTGCCAGCAGCCCCTACAGGGGGACCTGGGAGACCCAGTACTTC. Amino acids: CASSPYRGTWETQYF.

The chain couples TRBV15 to TRBJ2-5, with TRBD1 identical over 7 bases. Trimming at V came to 4 bases and at J to 1 base, leaving 3 bases not matched to a gene. The CDR3 runs 14 residues. CDR1 is LNHNV and CDR2 is YYDKDF in the germline V gene (reference sequence). The CDR3 here is CATSTGQIQETQYF. As DNA, the CDR3 is TGTGCCACCAGCACGGGACAGATCCAAGAGACCCAGTACTTC.

This chain uses TRBV6-6 with TRBJ2-7; D might be TRBD2 (6 bases). Germline CDR1 and CDR2: MNHNY and SVGAGI (reference sequence). V was clipped by 5 bases and J by 2 bases, with 16 bases between them. CDR3 size: 15 residues. This chain's CDR3 is CASSTGEAWTYEQYF. CDR3 coding DNA: TGTGCCAGCAGTACCGGGGAGGCATGGACCTACGAGCAGTACTTC.

This chain links TRBV24-1 with TRBJ2-1; tentatively, D is TRBD2 (6 bases). The CDR3 runs to 18 residues. The V end lost 5 bases, the J end lost 3 bases, and 22 bases lay between the germline ends. Germline CDR1 KGHDR, CDR2 SFDVKD. CDR3 region: CATSGSGGATAVYNEQFF. The CDR3 DNA follows: TGTGCCACCAGTGGTTCCGGAGGGGCCACAGCCGTCTACAATGAGCAGTTCTTC.

This chain links TRBV28 with TRBJ2-2; maybe TRBD2 (5 bases). CDR1 and CDR2 from the germline V gene are MDHEN and SYDVKM. This CDR3 is built from 11 residues. Trimming cost V 10 bases and J 5 bases, with 8 bases left between them. The CDR3 protein is CATRGTGELFF. As DNA, the CDR3 is TGTGCCACCCGGGGAACCGGGGAGCTGTTTTTT.

V gene TRBV19 combines with J gene TRBJ2-7; a possible D gene is TRBD2 (5 bases). The ends were cut back, 10 bases at V and 0 bases at J, with 16 bases in the middle. CDR3 length: 14 amino acids. The germline V gene encodes CDR1 LNHDA and CDR2 SQIVND (reference sequence). CDR3 DNA sequence: TGTGCCACCAGGACTTTTCAAGACTCCTACGAGCAGTACTTC. Amino acids: CATRTFQDSYEQYF.